A selection of T cell receptor beta chains follows, all from one sample in a study of cytomegalovirus exposure and HLA in healthy donors. Generated by immunoSEQ multiplex PCR, the TCRdb table keeps only in-frame clones and is missing some. The sample includes 150,000 or so clones. The material sequenced was PBMCs. The receptor source for this set is a woman aged 45-60 years in good health and CMV-seronegative. CDR3s include the opening cysteine and the closing phenylalanine or tryptophan. D genes are given only for firm matches.

v_call	d_call	j_call	cdr3_aa	cdr3_nt
TRBV2	.	TRBJ1-2	CASSVDSTYGYTF	TGTGCCAGCAGTGTAGACAGCACCTATGGCTACACCTTC
TRBV7-9	.	TRBJ2-7	CASSLVDGGEQYF	TGTGCCAGCAGCTTAGTCGACGGGGGCGAGCAGTACTTC
TRBV6-5	TRBD1	TRBJ1-1	CASSFGTGPNTEAFF	TGTGCCAGCAGTTTCGGGACAGGGCCAAACACTGAAGCTTTCTTT
TRBV2	TRBD2	TRBJ2-3	CASSHPGLAGGQGTDTQYF	TGTGCCAGCAGTCACCCGGGACTAGCGGGGGGGCAGGGCACAGATACGCAGTATTTT
TRBV4-3	TRBD2	TRBJ2-7	CASSATSGSYEQYF	TGCGCCAGCAGCGCGACTAGCGGATCCTACGAGCAGTACTTC
TRBV28	.	TRBJ1-6	CASSLRSYNSPLHF	TGTGCCAGCAGTTTACGCTCCTATAATTCACCCCTCCACTTT
TRBV6-1	TRBD2	TRBJ2-7	CASSVGLAGFDEQYF	TGTGCCAGCAGTGTGGGACTAGCGGGGTTCGACGAGCAGTACTTC
TRBV13	TRBD1	TRBJ2-3	CASSYNSGTGGTDTQYF	TGTGCCAGCAGCTACAATTCCGGGACAGGGGGCACAGATACGCAGTATTTT
TRBV7-6	TRBD2	TRBJ2-5	CASSLGVAGGLQETQYF	TGTGCCAGCAGCTTAGGGGTAGCGGGGGGCCTACAAGAGACCCAGTACTTC
TRBV28	.	TRBJ2-1	CASSFGEREFF	TGTGCCAGCAGTTTCGGCGAGCGGGAGTTCTTC
TRBV30	.	TRBJ1-5	CAWRADRGGNQPQHF	TGTGCCTGGAGGGCAGATAGGGGTGGCAATCAGCCCCAGCATTTT
TRBV30	.	TRBJ1-6	CATKGDYNSPLHF	TGTGCCACGAAGGGGGATTATAATTCACCCCTCCACTTT
TRBV9	.	TRBJ1-3	CASSVDHSSGNTIYF	TGTGCCAGCAGCGTAGATCACAGCTCTGGAAACACCATATATTTT
TRBV9	.	TRBJ2-7	CASSAPGSYEQYF	TGTGCCAGCAGCGCCCCCGGGAGCTACGAGCAGTACTTC
TRBV9	TRBD1	TRBJ1-5	CASSKQGASQPQHF	TGTGCCAGCAGCAAACAGGGGGCGAGTCAGCCCCAGCATTTT
TRBV28	.	TRBJ2-5	CASSLVDNHQETQYF	TGTGCCAGCAGTTTAGTGGACAATCACCAAGAGACCCAGTACTTC
TRBV28	TRBD2	TRBJ2-3	CASSSGLAGYTDTQYF	TGTGCCAGCTCCTCGGGACTAGCGGGATACACAGATACGCAGTATTTT
TRBV6-1	TRBD2	TRBJ2-7	CASGVTSALYEQYF	TGTGCCAGCGGTGTCACTAGCGCTCTCTACGAGCAGTACTTC
TRBV9	TRBD1	TRBJ1-5	CASSAYPGQSRPQHF	TGTGCCAGCAGCGCCTATCCGGGACAGTCTAGGCCCCAGCATTTT
TRBV25-1	.	TRBJ2-2	CASSEVLNTGELFF	TGTGCCAGCAGTGAAGTATTGAACACCGGGGAGCTGTTTTTT
TRBV5-1	TRBD1	TRBJ1-2	CASSSYGTGDPYGYTF	TGCGCCAGCAGCTCCTATGGGACAGGGGACCCCTATGGCTACACCTTC
TRBV6-1	TRBD1	TRBJ1-4	CASSDHGQGAINEKLFF	TGTGCCAGCAGTGATCATGGACAGGGGGCAATTAATGAAAAACTGTTTTTT
TRBV19	TRBD2	TRBJ2-7	CASTGLAGDEQYF	TGTGCCAGTACTGGTCTAGCGGGAGACGAGCAGTACTTC
TRBV2	TRBD2	TRBJ2-1	CASSYVGLAGASGEQFF	TGTGCCAGCAGTTATGTGGGACTAGCGGGAGCCTCGGGTGAGCAGTTCTTC
TRBV5-1	.	TRBJ1-3	CASSLGGGENTIYF	TGCGCCAGCAGCTTGGGAGGGGGAGAAAACACCATATATTTT
TRBV6-6	.	TRBJ1-2	CASSRLLIYGYTF	TGTGCCAGCAGTCGTTTGTTAATCTATGGCTACACCTTC
TRBV6-6	TRBD1	TRBJ2-7	CASRRDRASYEQYF	TGTGCCAGCAGACGGGACAGGGCTTCCTACGAGCAGTACTTC
TRBV7-3	.	TRBJ1-2	CASSSGPHYGYTF	TGTGCCAGCAGTTCAGGGCCCCACTATGGCTACACCTTC
TRBV4-2	.	TRBJ2-3	CASSQEGGYTDTQYF	TGTGCCAGCAGCCAAGAAGGCGGCTACACAGATACGCAGTATTTT
TRBV9	.	TRBJ1-2	CASSGHTDYGYTF	TGTGCCAGCAGCGGACATACGGACTATGGCTACACCTTC
TRBV18	.	TRBJ1-1	CASSEGRNTEAFF	TGTGCCAGCTCAGAGGGTAGGAACACTGAAGCTTTCTTT
TRBV7-9	.	TRBJ1-1	CASSFGGLLGTEAFF	TGTGCCAGCAGCTTCGGGGGTTTGCTGGGAACTGAAGCTTTCTTT
TRBV6-5	TRBD2	TRBJ2-1	CASKVGTSSYNEQFF	TGTGCCAGCAAGGTGGGGACTAGCTCCTACAATGAGCAGTTCTTC
TRBV6-1	TRBD2	TRBJ2-3	CASGAGGRDTQYF	TGTGCCAGCGGAGCGGGAGGGCGAGATACGCAGTATTTT
TRBV28	.	TRBJ1-5	CASPKAGRGSSNQPQHF	TGTGCCAGCCCTAAGGCGGGAAGGGGAAGTAGCAATCAGCCCCAGCATTTT
TRBV7-2	TRBD2	TRBJ2-7	CASSPSGGEYEQYF	TGTGCCAGCAGTCCTAGCGGGGGGGAATACGAGCAGTACTTC
TRBV20-1	.	TRBJ1-1	CSARDRTEAFF	TGCAGTGCTAGAGATCGGACAGAAGCTTTCTTT
TRBV6-5	TRBD1	TRBJ1-3	CASSPQDRGVDTIYF	TGTGCCAGCAGTCCCCAGGACAGGGGCGTGGACACCATATATTTT
TRBV2	.	TRBJ1-1	CVSRSLVLEAFF	TGTGTCAGCAGATCATTAGTCCTTGAAGCTTTCTTT
TRBV7-9	.	TRBJ1-1	CASSFGNTEAFF	TGTGCCAGCAGCTTTGGCAACACTGAAGCTTTCTTT